A single TCR beta chain is shown here with its context. This sample stems from a study of identical twins. TCRdb reprocessed the 5' RACE reads with MiXCR, giving one entry per CDR3 protein. The sample holds fewer than 900,000 distinct CDR3 sequences, around a sixth seen once. The CDR3 sequence is 16 residues long. The germline V and J ends were trimmed by 4 bases and 5 bases, with 20 bases remaining between them. Germline V gene lookup returns CDR1 SEHNR and CDR2 FQNEAQ (reference sequence). These data were also reused for a study on T cells expressing NK-cell markers.

Specimen: PBMCs. The rearrangement uses TRBV7-9 and TRBJ2-5, with D unresolved. This sequence was found in a woman under 30 in good health. CDR3 residues: CASSSFSAPIGETQYF. In DNA, the CDR3 is TGTGCCAGCAGCTCTTTCTCGGCGCCGATCGGGGAGACCCAGTACTTC.